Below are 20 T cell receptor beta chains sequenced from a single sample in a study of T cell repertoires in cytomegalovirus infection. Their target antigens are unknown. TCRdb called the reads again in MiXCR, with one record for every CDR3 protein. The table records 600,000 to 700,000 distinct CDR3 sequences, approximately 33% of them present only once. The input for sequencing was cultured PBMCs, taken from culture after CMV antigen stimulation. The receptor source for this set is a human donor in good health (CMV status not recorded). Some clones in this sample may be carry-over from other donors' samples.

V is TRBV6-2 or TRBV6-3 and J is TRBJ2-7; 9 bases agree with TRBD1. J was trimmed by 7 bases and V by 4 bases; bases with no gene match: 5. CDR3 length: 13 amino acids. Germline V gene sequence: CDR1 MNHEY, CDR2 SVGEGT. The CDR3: CASSWTGVGEQYF. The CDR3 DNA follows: TGTGCCAGCAGTTGGACAGGGGTTGGAGAGCAGTACTTC.

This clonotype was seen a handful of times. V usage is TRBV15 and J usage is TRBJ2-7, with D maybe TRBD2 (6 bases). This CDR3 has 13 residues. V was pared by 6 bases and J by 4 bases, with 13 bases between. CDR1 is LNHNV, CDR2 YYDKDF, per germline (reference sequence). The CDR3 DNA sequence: TGTGCCACCAGGGAGCCAGGGAGGTACGAGCAGTACTTC. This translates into CATREPGRYEQYF.

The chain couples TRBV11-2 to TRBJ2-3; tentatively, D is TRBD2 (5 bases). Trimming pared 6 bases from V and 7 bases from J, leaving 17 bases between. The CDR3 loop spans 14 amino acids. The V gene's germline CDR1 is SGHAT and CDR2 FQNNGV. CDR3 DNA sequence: TGTGCCAGCAGTAGTACTAGGCGTGCTTATACGCAGTATTTT. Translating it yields CASSSTRRAYTQYF.

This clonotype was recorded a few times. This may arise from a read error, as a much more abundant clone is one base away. The CDR3 nucleotides read TGTGCCAGCACCCTGGGGGGCACCGGGGAGCTGTTTTTT. The encoded protein is CASTLGGTGELFF. The V gene is TRBV12-3 or TRBV12-4, the J gene TRBJ2-2; D possibly corresponds to TRBD2 (6 bases). V was cut by 7 bases and J by 4 bases, with 10 bases left in between. This CDR3 has 13 amino acids.

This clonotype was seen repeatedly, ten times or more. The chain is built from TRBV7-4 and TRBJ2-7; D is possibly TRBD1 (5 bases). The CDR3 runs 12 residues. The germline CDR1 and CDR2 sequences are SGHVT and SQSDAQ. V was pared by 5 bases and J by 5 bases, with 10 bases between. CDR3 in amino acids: CASSPGYHEQYF. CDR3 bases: TGTGCCAGCAGCCCAGGGTACCACGAGCAGTACTTC.

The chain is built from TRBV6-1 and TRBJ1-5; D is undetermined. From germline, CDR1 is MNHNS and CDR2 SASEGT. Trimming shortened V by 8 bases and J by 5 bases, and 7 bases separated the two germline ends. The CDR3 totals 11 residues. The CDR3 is CASGIYQPQHF. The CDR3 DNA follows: TGTGCCAGCGGGATCTATCAGCCCCAGCATTTT.

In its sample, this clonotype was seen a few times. CDR3 region: CATSDGPEETQYF. In DNA form, the CDR3 reads TGTGCCACCAGTGACGGACCGGAGGAGACCCAGTACTTC. This chain joins TRBV24-1 and TRBJ2-5; D not certain. V was cut by 4 bases and J by 5 bases, with 10 bases left in between. This CDR3 spans 13 amino acids. Looked up from germline, CDR1 is KGHDR and CDR2 is SFDVKD.

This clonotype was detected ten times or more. The CDR3 DNA follows: TGTGCCAGCAGCTACGAGACAGCCGGGGCCAACGTCCTGACTTTC. Translating gives CASSYETAGANVLTF. The chain carries TRBV7-2 and TRBJ2-6; the D gene is possibly TRBD1 (5 bases). Deletions cut 4 bases from V and 4 bases from J, with 11 bases between. There are 15 residues in the CDR3. Germline V gene data show CDR1 as SGHTA and CDR2 as FQGNSA.

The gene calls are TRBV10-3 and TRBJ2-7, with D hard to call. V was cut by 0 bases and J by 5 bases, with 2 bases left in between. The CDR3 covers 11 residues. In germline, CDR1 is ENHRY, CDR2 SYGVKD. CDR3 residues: CAISESNEQYF. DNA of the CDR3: TGTGCCATCAGTGAGTCGAACGAGCAGTACTTC.

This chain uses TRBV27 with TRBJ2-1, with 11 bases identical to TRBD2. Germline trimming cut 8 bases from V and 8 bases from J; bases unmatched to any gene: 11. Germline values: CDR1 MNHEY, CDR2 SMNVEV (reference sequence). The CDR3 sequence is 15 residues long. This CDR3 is CASWLAGGRFDEQFF. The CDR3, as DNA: TGTGCCAGCTGGTTAGCGGGAGGGCGTTTCGATGAGCAGTTCTTC.

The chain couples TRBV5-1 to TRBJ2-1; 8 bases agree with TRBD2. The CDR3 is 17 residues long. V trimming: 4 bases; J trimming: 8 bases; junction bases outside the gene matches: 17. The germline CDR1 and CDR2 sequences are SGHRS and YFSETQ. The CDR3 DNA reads TGCGCCAGCAGCCCGCCGCCGAGTCCGGGACTAGTGGATGAGCAGTTCTTC. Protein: CASSPPPSPGLVDEQFF.

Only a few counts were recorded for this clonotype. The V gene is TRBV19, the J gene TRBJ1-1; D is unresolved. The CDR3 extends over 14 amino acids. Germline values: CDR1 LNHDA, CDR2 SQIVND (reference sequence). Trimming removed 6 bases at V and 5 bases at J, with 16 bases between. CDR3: CASRGGPTPTEAFF. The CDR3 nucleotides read TGTGCCAGTAGGGGAGGTCCCACACCTACTGAAGCTTTCTTT.

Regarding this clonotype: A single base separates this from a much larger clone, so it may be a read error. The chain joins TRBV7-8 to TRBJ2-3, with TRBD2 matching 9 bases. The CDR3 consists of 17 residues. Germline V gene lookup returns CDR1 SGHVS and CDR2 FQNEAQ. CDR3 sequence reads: CASSLTVAGVVIDTRYF. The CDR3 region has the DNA TGTGCCAGCAGCTTAACCGTAGCGGGGGTAGTCATAGATACGCGGTATTTT.

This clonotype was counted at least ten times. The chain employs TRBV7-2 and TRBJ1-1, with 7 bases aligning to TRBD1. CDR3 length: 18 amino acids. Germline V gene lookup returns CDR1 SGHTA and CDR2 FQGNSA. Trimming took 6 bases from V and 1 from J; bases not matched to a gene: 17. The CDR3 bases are TGTGCCAGCAGGACCAGCTTAGAGGGGCGGACAGGGAACACTGAAGCTTTCTTT. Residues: CASRTSLEGRTGNTEAFF.

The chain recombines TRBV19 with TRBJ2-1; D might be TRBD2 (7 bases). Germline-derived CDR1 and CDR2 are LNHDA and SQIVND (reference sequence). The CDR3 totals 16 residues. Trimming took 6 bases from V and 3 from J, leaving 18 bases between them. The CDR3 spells CASSHRGGGFYNEQFF. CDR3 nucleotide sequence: TGTGCCAGTAGCCATAGGGGGGGCGGATTCTACAATGAGCAGTTCTTC.

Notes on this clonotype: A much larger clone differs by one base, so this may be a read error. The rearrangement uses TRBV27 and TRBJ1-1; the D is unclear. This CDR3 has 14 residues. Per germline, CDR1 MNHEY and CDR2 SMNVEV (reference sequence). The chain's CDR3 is CASKRGGMNTEGFF. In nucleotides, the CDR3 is TGTGCCAGCAAACGAGGAGGGATGAACACTGAAGGTTTCTTT.

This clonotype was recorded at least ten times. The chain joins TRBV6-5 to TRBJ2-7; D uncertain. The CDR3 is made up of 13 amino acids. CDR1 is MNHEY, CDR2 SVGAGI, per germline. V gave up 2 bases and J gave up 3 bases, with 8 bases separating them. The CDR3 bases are TGTGCCAGCAGTTACCTTGGCGGCTACGAGCAGTACTTC. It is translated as CASSYLGGYEQYF.

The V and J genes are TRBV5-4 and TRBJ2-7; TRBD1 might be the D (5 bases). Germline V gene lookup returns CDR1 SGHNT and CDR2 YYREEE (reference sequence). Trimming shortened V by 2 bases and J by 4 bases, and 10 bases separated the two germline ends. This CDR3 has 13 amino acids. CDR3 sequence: CASSFDSRYEQYF. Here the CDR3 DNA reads TGTGCCAGCAGCTTCGACAGTCGATACGAGCAGTACTTC. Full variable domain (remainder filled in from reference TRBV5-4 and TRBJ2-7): ETGVTQSPTHLIKTRGQQVTLRCSSQSGHNTVSWYQQALGQGPQFIFQYYREEENGRGNFPPRFSGLQFPNYSSELNVNALELDDSALYLCASSFDSRYEQYFGPGTRLTVT.

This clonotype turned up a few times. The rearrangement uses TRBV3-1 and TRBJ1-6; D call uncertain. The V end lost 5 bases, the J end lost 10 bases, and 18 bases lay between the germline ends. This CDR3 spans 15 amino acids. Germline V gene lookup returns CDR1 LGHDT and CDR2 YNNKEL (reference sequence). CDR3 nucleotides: TGTGCCAGCAGCTATTTTGGTGGCGGACGGTCACCCCTCCACTTT. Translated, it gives CASSYFGGGRSPLHF.

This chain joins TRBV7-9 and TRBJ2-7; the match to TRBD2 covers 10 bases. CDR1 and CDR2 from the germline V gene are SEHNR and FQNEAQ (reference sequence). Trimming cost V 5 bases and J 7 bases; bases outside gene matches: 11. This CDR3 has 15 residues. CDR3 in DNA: TGTGCCAGCAGCCTGCTAGCGGGAGTATCGGGGGAGCAGTACTTC. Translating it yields CASSLLAGVSGEQYF.